The 28 T cell receptor beta chains in this list originate from one sample, sequenced in a study of shared clonotypes between healthy human individuals. Some clones are missing from TCRdb's copy, which holds only in-frame ones; the method was immunoSEQ multiplex PCR. The table lists 550,000 to 700,000 clones, about three quarters of them singletons. The sequencing sample was made of memory CD4+ T cells sorted from blood. Described subset: CD45RA-negative fraction. These receptors were taken from a woman aged 25-40 years in good health.

The chain has TRBV28 and TRBJ1-1; D is undetermined. The V end lost 6 bases, the J end lost 11 bases, and 13 bases lay between the germline ends. CDR3 length: 11 residues. Germline V lookup: CDR1 MDHEN, CDR2 SYDVKM. The CDR3 region is CASSDVVWAFF. The CDR3 DNA sequence: TGTGCCAGCAGCGACGTGGTCTGGGCTTTCTTT.

The chain uses TRBV7-9 and TRBJ2-7; 8 bases align to TRBD2. This CDR3 spans 14 amino acids. CDR1 and CDR2 from the germline V gene are SEHNR and FQNEAQ (reference sequence). Germline trimming cut 2 bases from V and 6 bases from J; bases unmatched to any gene: 6. CDR3 in amino acids: CASSLTGGPGEQYF. DNA of the CDR3: TGTGCCAGCAGCTTAACGGGAGGGCCCGGCGAGCAGTACTTC.

This clone was recorded only once. Additional DNA sequences in this sample encode the identical CDR3. V is TRBV6-6 and J is TRBJ2-7; D remains ambiguous. CDR3 size: 14 residues. V lost 6 bases to trimming and J lost 0 bases, with 12 bases between them. In germline, CDR1 is MNHNY, CDR2 SVGAGI (reference sequence). The CDR3 DNA reads as TGTGCCAGCAGAAGGGATTTTAGCTCCTACGAGCAGTACTTC. Translating it yields CASRRDFSSYEQYF.

V and J are TRBV5-1 and TRBJ1-2, with D hard to call. With 4 bases removed from V and 8 bases from J, the gap between germline ends came to 12 bases. Germline-derived CDR1 and CDR2 are SGHRS and YFSETQ. The CDR3 runs 12 residues. In nucleotides, the CDR3 is TGCGCCAGCAGCCCCCTTGACGGGGGCTACACCTTC. It specifies CASSPLDGGYTF.

The chain carries TRBV19 and TRBJ1-1, with TRBD1 as a possible D gene (6 bases). Deletions cut 4 bases from V and 3 bases from J, with 18 bases between. Per germline, CDR1 LNHDA and CDR2 SQIVND (reference sequence). The CDR3 contains 16 residues. For the CDR3, the DNA is TGTGCCAGTAGTACCAACAGGGAAACCTCGGACACTGAAGCTTTCTTT. It is translated as CASSTNRETSDTEAFF.

In regard to this clone: Germline is not matched at one junction end, which may reflect a read error. The rearrangement joins TRBV28 to TRBJ2-3; TRBD2 matches 7 bases. Germline V lookup: CDR1 MDHEN, CDR2 SYDVKM. The CDR3 contains 15 residues. CDR3 sequence reads: CASSSGGSRTYTQYF. The CDR3 bases are TGTGCCAGCAGTTCTGGCGGGAGTCGCACATATACGCAGTATTTT. Using reference TRBV28 and TRBJ2-3 for the parts outside the CDR3, the full variable domain is DVKVTQSSRYLVKRTGEKVFLECVQDMDHENMFWYRQDPGLGLRLIYFSYDVKMKEKGDIPEGYSVSREKKERFSLILESASTNQTSMYLCASSSGGSRTYTQYFGPGTRLTVL.

The chain carries TRBV5-1 and TRBJ2-1; 8 bases align to TRBD2. The CDR3 runs 15 residues. CDR1 and CDR2 (germline): SGHRS, YFSETQ. With 5 bases clipped from V and 8 bases from J, the junction kept 12 bases outside the gene matches. CDR3 bases: TGCGCCAGCAGTTCCGGGACTAGTATCGTCGATGAGCAGTTCTTC. This gives the protein CASSSGTSIVDEQFF.

This clone appeared a single time. The V gene is TRBV19, the J gene TRBJ1-5; perhaps TRBD1 as D (5 bases). The germline gives CDR1 LNHDA, CDR2 SQIVND (reference sequence). V shed 2 bases and J shed 6 bases, with 14 bases lying between them. The CDR3 has 15 residues. CDR3 in amino acids: CASSILQGESQPQHF. The CDR3 DNA is TGTGCCAGTAGTATACTCCAGGGTGAGAGTCAGCCCCAGCATTTT.

The rearrangement links TRBV6-5 to TRBJ2-7, with 11 bases that match TRBD1. CDR3 length: 15 amino acids. V lost 2 bases, J lost 6 bases, and 6 bases stayed unmatched. The germline CDR1 and CDR2 sequences are MNHEY and SVGAGI. CDR3 DNA: TGTGCCAGCAGTTACGTGCCGGACAGGGGGCTCGAGCAGTACTTC. This sequence encodes CASSYVPDRGLEQYF.

This clone was seen repeatedly, ten times or more. This chain connects TRBV5-1 to TRBJ2-5; TRBD2 is a possible D gene (6 bases). In germline, CDR1 is SGHRS, CDR2 YFSETQ. The CDR3 covers 14 residues. V lost 4 bases to trimming and J lost 4 bases, with 14 bases between them. CDR3 protein: CASSTGEARETQYF. The CDR3 nucleotides read TGCGCCAGCAGCACCGGGGAGGCCAGAGAGACCCAGTACTTC.

The chain combines TRBV2 with TRBJ2-7, with 9 bases matching TRBD2. The CDR3 totals 13 residues. V lost 5 bases, J lost 4 bases, and 3 bases stayed unmatched. Germline loops: CDR1 SNHLY, CDR2 FYNNEI. DNA of the CDR3: TGTGCCAGCAGTCTTAGCGGGAGTTACGAGCAGTACTTC. This sequence encodes CASSLSGSYEQYF.

The CDR3 sequence: CASSFRTGSYGYTF. CDR3 sequence (DNA): TGTGCCAGCAGTTTCAGAACGGGCTCTTATGGCTACACCTTC. The gene calls are TRBV28 and TRBJ1-2; D unresolved. CDR1 is MDHEN and CDR2 is SYDVKM in the germline V gene. The CDR3 has 14 amino acids. V was pared by 3 bases and J by 5 bases, with 13 bases between.

The chain combines TRBV6-5 with TRBJ2-5; 8 nucleotides agree with TRBD2. Germline V gene lookup returns CDR1 MNHEY and CDR2 SVGAGI. This CDR3 region has 15 residues. V trimming: 5 bases; J trimming: 4 bases; junction bases outside the gene matches: 9. The CDR3 sequence: CASSRTSLLAETQYF. In DNA form, the CDR3 reads TGTGCCAGCAGTAGGACTAGCTTATTGGCAGAGACCCAGTACTTC.

The chain recombines TRBV2 with TRBJ2-1; 9 nucleotides line up with TRBD2. The ends lost 8 bases at V and 6 bases at J; junction bases unmatched: 8. The CDR3 extends over 14 amino acids. Germline V gene data show CDR1 as SNHLY and CDR2 as FYNNEI. The CDR3 loop is CASGWEAGGNEQFF. The CDR3 DNA follows: TGTGCCAGCGGCTGGGAAGCGGGAGGCAATGAGCAGTTCTTC.

In this sample, this clone turned up a few times. The chain uses TRBV9 and TRBJ2-6, with TRBD1 as a possible D gene (6 bases). Between the trimmed V and J ends, which lost 8 bases and 4 bases, there was a span of 10 bases. CDR1 SGDLS and CDR2 YYNGEE come from the germline V gene. The CDR3 consists of 13 residues. Here the CDR3 DNA reads TGTGCCAGTACAGGGTCCGGGGCCAACGTCCTGACTTTC. Its translation: CASTGSGANVLTF.

The CDR3 sequence is CASSNSARNTGELFF. CDR3 sequence (DNA): TGCGCCAGCAGCAACTCGGCACGGAACACCGGGGAGCTGTTTTTT. V usage is TRBV5-1 and J usage is TRBJ2-2, with unresolved D. The germline gives CDR1 SGHRS, CDR2 YFSETQ. Trimming removed 4 bases from V and 1 base from J, with 11 bases in between. This CDR3 has 15 amino acids.

The genes are TRBV7-7 and TRBJ2-2; 9 bases map to TRBD2. Germline loops: CDR1 SSHAT, CDR2 FNYEAQ (reference sequence). The CDR3 sequence is 15 residues long. J was trimmed by 1 base and V by 4 bases; bases with no gene match: 1. DNA of the CDR3: TGTGCCAGCAGCTCGACTAGCGGGAACACCGGGGAGCTGTTTTTT. This sequence encodes CASSSTSGNTGELFF.

The CDR3 DNA reads as TGTGCCAGCAGTGACTCCGGGCTGGGGGGGCCGCCGGTGCAGTTCTTC. This encodes CASSDSGLGGPPVQFF. This chain links TRBV6-4 with TRBJ2-1; weak D call: TRBD2 (7 bases). The CDR3 contains 16 residues. Trimming removed 0 bases from V and 12 bases from J, with 21 bases in between. CDR1 is MRHNA, CDR2 SNTAGT, per germline.

V is TRBV19 and J is TRBJ1-2; the D is unclear. The V and J ends lost 3 bases and 5 bases respectively, with 13 bases between them. Germline V CDR1 and CDR2: LNHDA, SQIVND (reference sequence). The CDR3 is 14 residues long. Written as DNA, the CDR3 is TGTGCCAGTAGTATTTATAGGGCAGAGTATGGCTACACCTTC. It codes for CASSIYRAEYGYTF. Full variable domain (missing parts from reference TRBV19 and TRBJ1-2): DGGITQSPKYLFRKEGQNVTLSCEQNLNHDAMYWYRQDPGQGLRLIYYSQIVNDFQKGDIAEGYSVSREKKESFPLTVTSAQKNPTAFYLCASSIYRAEYGYTFGSGTRLTVV.

The rearrangement joins TRBV11-3 to TRBJ2-1, with a weak D call TRBD2 (8 bases). Trimming shortened V by 5 bases and J by 9 bases, and 17 bases separated the two germline ends. The CDR3 is made up of 14 amino acids. Germline V gene data show CDR1 as SGHNT and CDR2 as YENEEA. CDR3 nucleotide sequence: TGTGCCAGCAGCCCCCGGGAGGGGGCGGTTGAGCAGTTCTTC. Translating it yields CASSPREGAVEQFF.

This chain uses TRBV5-1 with TRBJ1-3, with TRBD1 as a possible D gene (6 bases). The ends were cut back, 3 bases at V and 2 bases at J, with 12 bases in the middle. Germline-derived CDR1 and CDR2 are SGHRS and YFSETQ. The CDR3 contains 15 residues. The CDR3 spells CASSSTGHPGNTIYF. Written as DNA, the CDR3 is TGCGCCAGCAGCTCGACGGGACATCCTGGAAACACCATATATTTT.

The sample holds one count of this clone. V is TRBV7-2 and J is TRBJ2-7, with D perhaps TRBD1 or TRBD2 (5 bases each). The CDR3 sequence is 13 residues long. Germline-derived CDR1 and CDR2 are SGHTA and FQGNSA. V was shortened by 5 bases and J by 5 bases, with 13 bases between the two germline ends. CDR3 residues: CASSQDWGNEQYF. The DNA of the CDR3 is TGTGCCAGCAGCCAAGATTGGGGGAACGAGCAGTACTTC.

A single count supports this clone. The V gene is TRBV27, the J gene TRBJ2-2, with D possibly TRBD2 on 5 matching bases. V lost 11 bases, J lost 0 bases, and 13 bases lay in between. This CDR3 region has 14 residues. CDR1 and CDR2 (germline): MNHEY, SMNVEV (reference sequence). The CDR3 here is CAVKRLANTGELFF. CDR3 nucleotides: TGTGCCGTCAAGCGGCTGGCGAACACCGGGGAGCTGTTTTTT.

This clone occurred a few times. CDR3 residues: CAWKRGTATEAFF. In DNA form, the CDR3 reads TGTGCCTGGAAAAGGGGGACGGCCACTGAAGCTTTCTTT. The chain employs TRBV30 and TRBJ1-1, with D maybe TRBD1 (6 bases). The V gene lost 4 bases and the J gene lost 4 bases, with 13 bases spanning the gap. The CDR3 is 13 residues long. CDR1 and CDR2 from the germline V gene are GTSNPN and SVGIG (reference sequence).

The chain couples TRBV15 to TRBJ1-1, with D perhaps TRBD1 (5 bases). This CDR3 comprises 16 residues. The germline V gene has CDR1 LNHNV and CDR2 YYDKDF (reference sequence). The V end lost 0 bases, the J end lost 5 bases, and 16 bases lay between the germline ends. The CDR3 DNA sequence: TGTGCCACCAGCAGAGATCAGGCAGGGTCGCGGACTGAAGCTTTCTTT. Amino acid sequence: CATSRDQAGSRTEAFF.

V and J are TRBV28 and TRBJ2-3, with D tentatively TRBD1 (6 bases). V gave up 5 bases and J gave up 4 bases, with 19 bases separating them. Germline CDR1 and CDR2: MDHEN and SYDVKM. The CDR3 extends over 16 amino acids. In nucleotides, the CDR3 is TGTGCCAGCAGTCCTCTTAGGGGGAGTGTCTCAGATACGCAGTATTTT. Translated: CASSPLRGSVSDTQYF.

The rearrangement links TRBV28 to TRBJ1-1, with a possible D match to TRBD1 (5 bases). The ends were cut back, 8 bases at V and 1 base at J, with 20 bases in the middle. CDR1 and CDR2 (germline): MDHEN, SYDVKM. The CDR3 spans 16 residues. The CDR3 nucleotides are TGTGCCAGCCGCTTTAGGTTGGGGGGGAGGAACACTGAAGCTTTCTTT. Protein: CASRFRLGGRNTEAFF.

As to this clone: Mismatch with germline at one junction end may stem from a read error. The same CDR3 arises from other DNA sequences in this sample as well. The chain uses TRBV2 and TRBJ2-1; TRBD2 is a possible D gene (5 bases). The germline gives CDR1 SNHLY, CDR2 FYNNEI. This CDR3 spans 12 amino acids. The CDR3 coding sequence is TGTGCCAGCAGTGGGGGAGTTGATGAACAGTTCTTC. It yields the protein CASSGGVDEQFF.